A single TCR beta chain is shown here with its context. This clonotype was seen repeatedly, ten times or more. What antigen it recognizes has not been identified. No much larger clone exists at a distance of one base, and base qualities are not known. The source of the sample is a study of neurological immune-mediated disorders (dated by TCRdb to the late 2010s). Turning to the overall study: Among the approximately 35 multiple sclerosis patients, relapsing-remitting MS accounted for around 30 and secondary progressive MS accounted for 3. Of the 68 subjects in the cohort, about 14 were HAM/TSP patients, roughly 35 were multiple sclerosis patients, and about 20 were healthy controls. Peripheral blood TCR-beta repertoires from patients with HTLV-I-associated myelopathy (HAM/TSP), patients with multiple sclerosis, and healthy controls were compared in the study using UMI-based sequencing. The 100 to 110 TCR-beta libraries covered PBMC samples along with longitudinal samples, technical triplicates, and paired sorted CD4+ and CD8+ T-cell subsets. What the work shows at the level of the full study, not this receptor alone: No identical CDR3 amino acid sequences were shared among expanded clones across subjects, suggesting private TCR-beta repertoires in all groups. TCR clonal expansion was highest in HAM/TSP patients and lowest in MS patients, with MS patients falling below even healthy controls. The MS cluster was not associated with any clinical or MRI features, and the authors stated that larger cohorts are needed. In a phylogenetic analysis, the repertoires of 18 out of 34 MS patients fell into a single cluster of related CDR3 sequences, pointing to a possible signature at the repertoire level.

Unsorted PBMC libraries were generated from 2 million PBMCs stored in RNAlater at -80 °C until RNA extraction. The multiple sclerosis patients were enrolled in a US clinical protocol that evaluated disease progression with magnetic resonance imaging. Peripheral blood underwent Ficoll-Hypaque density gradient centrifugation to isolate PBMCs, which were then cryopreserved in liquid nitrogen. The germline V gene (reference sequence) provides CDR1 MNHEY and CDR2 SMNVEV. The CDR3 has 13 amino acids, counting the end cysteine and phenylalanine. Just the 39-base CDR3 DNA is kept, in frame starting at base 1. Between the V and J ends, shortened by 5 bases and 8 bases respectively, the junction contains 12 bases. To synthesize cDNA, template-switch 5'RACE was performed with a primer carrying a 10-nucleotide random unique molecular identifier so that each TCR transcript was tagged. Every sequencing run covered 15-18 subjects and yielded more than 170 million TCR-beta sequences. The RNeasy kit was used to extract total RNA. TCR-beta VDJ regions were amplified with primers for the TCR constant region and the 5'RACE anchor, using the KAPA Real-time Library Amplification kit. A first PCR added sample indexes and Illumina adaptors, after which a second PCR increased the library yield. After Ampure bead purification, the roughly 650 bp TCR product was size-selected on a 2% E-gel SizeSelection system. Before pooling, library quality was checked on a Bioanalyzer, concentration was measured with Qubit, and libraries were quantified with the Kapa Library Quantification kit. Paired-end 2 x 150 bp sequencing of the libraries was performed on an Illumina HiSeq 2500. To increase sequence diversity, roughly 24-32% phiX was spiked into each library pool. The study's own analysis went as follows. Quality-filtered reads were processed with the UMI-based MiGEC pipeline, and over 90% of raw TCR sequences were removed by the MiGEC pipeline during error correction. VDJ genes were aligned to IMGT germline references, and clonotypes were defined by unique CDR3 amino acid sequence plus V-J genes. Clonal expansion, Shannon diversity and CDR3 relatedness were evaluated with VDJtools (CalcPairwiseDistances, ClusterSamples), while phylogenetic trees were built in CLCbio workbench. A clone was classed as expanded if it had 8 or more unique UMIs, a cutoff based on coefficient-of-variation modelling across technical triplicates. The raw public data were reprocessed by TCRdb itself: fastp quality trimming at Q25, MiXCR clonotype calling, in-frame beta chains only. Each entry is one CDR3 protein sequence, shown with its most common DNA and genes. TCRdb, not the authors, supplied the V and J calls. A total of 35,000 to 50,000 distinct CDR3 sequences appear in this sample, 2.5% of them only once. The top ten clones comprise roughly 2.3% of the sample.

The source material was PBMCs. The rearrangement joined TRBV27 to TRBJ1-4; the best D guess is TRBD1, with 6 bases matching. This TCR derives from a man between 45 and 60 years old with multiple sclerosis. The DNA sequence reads TGTGCCAGCAGTCCTGGGGGCGTGGAAAAACTGTTTTTT. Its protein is CASSPGGVEKLFF.